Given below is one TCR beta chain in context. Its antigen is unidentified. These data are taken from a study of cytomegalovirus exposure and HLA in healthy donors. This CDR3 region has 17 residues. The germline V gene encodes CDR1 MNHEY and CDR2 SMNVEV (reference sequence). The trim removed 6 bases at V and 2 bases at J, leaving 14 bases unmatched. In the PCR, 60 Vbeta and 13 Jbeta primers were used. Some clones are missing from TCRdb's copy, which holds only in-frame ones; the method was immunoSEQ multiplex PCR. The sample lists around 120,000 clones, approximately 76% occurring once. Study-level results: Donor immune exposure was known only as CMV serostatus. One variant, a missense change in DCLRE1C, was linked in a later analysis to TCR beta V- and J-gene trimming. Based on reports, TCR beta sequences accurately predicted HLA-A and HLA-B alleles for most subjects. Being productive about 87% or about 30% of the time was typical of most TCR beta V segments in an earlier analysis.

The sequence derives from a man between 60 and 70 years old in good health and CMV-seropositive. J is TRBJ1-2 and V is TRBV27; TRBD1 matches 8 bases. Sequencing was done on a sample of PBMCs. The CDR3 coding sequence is TGTGCCAGCAGCCCCGGGACAGGAGTGGGAGCAAACTATGGCTACACCTTC. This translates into CASSPGTGVGANYGYTF.